This is a list of T cell receptor beta chains from one sample in a study of T cells in Graves' hyperthyroidism and ophthalmopathy. Using its own MiXCR run on the multiplex PCR reads, TCRdb lists one record per CDR3 protein. The data contain about half a million distinct CDR3 sequences, just under 20% of them singletons. The specimen sequenced was blood. The receptors here all came from a man aged 35 to 55 with Graves' ophthalmopathy. The CDR3 runs from the conserved cysteine through the conserved F or W. The D gene is left open where the match is weak. Expanded clones are given a class, and other clones once, few, many or no size at all.

abundance,j_gene,v_gene,d_gene,CDR3aa,CDR3nt
few,TRBJ2-2,TRBV28,TRBD1,CASSTTGQGWSGELFF,TGTGCCAGCAGTACAACGGGACAGGGTTGGAGCGGGGAGCTGTTTTTT
-,TRBJ2-4,TRBV30,TRBD2,CAWSVLGLAGGGTSIQYF,TGTGCCTGGAGTGTACTTGGACTAGCGGGAGGAGGTACCAGCATTCAGTACTTC
-,TRBJ2-4,TRBV20-1,TRBD2,CSARDQLAGGPNIQYF,TGCAGTGCTAGAGATCAACTAGCGGGGGGACCAAACATTCAGTACTTC
many,TRBJ1-2,TRBV3-1,-,CASSQDSLANYGYTF,TGTGCCAGCAGCCAAGATTCACTAGCTAACTATGGCTACACCTTC
-,TRBJ1-4,TRBV10-3,-,CAIGDEKLFF,TGTGCCATTGGGGATGAAAAACTGTTTTTT
-,TRBJ2-7,TRBV12-5,-,CASGISMREQYF,TGTGCTAGTGGCATTTCCATGAGGGAGCAGTACTTC
many,TRBJ2-2,TRBV5-1,TRBD1,CASSGPQGGTGELFF,TGCGCCAGCAGCGGCCCACAGGGGGGAACCGGGGAGCTGTTTTTT
-,TRBJ1-5,TRBV20-1,-,CSARDPSNQPQHF,TGCAGTGCTAGGGACCCTAGCAATCAGCCCCAGCATTTT
many,TRBJ2-1,TRBV5-1,TRBD2,CASSLGLAKDNEQFF,TGCGCCAGCAGCTTGGGACTAGCGAAAGACAATGAGCAGTTCTTC
few,TRBJ2-1,TRBV6-1,-,CASSEKGYYNEQFF,TGTGCCAGCAGTGAAAAAGGGTACTACAATGAGCAGTTCTTC
many,TRBJ2-3,TRBV11-2,-,CASSSWTSQARTDTQYF,TGTGCCAGCAGCTCCTGGACGTCCCAGGCCCGCACAGATACGCAGTATTTT
-,TRBJ2-1,TRBV20-1,-,CSAIARFKGYNEQFF,TGCAGTGCTATAGCGCGCTTCAAAGGATACAATGAGCAGTTCTTC
many,TRBJ2-1,TRBV11-3,TRBD2,CASSLSGGVYNEQFF,TGTGCCAGCAGCTTATCCGGGGGGGTTTACAATGAGCAGTTCTTC
many,TRBJ2-3,TRBV4-1,-,CASRERLTDTQYF,TGCGCCAGCAGGGAGAGATTGACAGATACGCAGTATTTT
many,TRBJ1-5,TRBV6-1,TRBD1,CASSRDRAVNQPQHF,TGTGCCAGCAGTCGGGACAGGGCGGTCAATCAGCCCCAGCATTTT
-,TRBJ1-4,TRBV11-1,TRBD1,CASSSGQGKGTNEKLFF,TGTGCCAGCAGTTCCGGACAGGGGAAGGGAACTAATGAAAAACTGTTTTTT
many,TRBJ2-5,TRBV2,-,CASSILETQYF,TGTGCCAGCAGTATACTAGAGACCCAGTACTTC
-,TRBJ2-3,TRBV18,-,CASSPGPDLRNTQYF,TGTGCCAGCTCACCGGGACCCGACCTTCGGAATACGCAGTATTTT
few,TRBJ1-1,TRBV5-6,-,CASSFRPDSSVASTEAFF,TGTGCCAGCAGCTTCCGTCCTGACTCAAGCGTTGCGAGCACTGAAGCTTTCTTT
-,TRBJ2-3,TRBV6-5,TRBD2,CASSYTGGAADTQYF,TGTGCCAGCAGTTACACGGGAGGGGCCGCAGATACGCAGTATTTT
many,TRBJ2-5,TRBV11-3,TRBD2,CASSPGTSGSLAETQYF,TGTGCCAGCAGCCCCGGGACTAGCGGGAGTTTAGCAGAGACCCAGTACTTC
many,TRBJ2-1,TRBV18,-,CASSPGYEQFF,TGTGCCAGCTCACCAGGATATGAGCAGTTCTTC
-,TRBJ2-2,TRBV6-5,-,CASSYLVGEWSTGELFF,TGTGCCAGCAGTTACCTTGTGGGGGAGTGGAGCACCGGGGAGCTGTTTTTT
many,TRBJ2-7,TRBV12-3/TRBV12-4,-,CASSFRAGAGYEQYF,TGTGCCAGCAGTTTTCGGGCAGGGGCGGGGTACGAGCAGTACTTC
few,TRBJ2-2,TRBV12-3/TRBV12-4,TRBD1,CASSFRGRSTGELFF,TGTGCCAGCAGTTTTAGGGGGCGTAGCACCGGGGAGCTGTTTTTT
many,TRBJ2-3,TRBV3-1,-,CASRVGATGTDTQYF,TGTGCCAGCAGGGTGGGGGCCACTGGCACAGATACGCAGTATTTT
many,TRBJ2-2,TRBV10-3,-,CAIRPGTDTGELFF,TGTGCCATCAGGCCCGGGACCGACACCGGGGAGCTGTTTTTT
-,TRBJ2-5,TRBV28,-,CASSPYQGSQETQYF,TGTGCCAGCAGTCCCTACCAGGGCAGCCAAGAGACCCAGTACTTC
few,TRBJ2-1,TRBV7-9,-,CASSPAGGADEQFF,TGTGCCAGCAGCCCGGCCGGAGGCGCGGATGAGCAGTTCTTC
-,TRBJ2-7,TRBV5-4,TRBD1,CASSTGQASYEQYF,TGTGCCAGCAGCACGGGACAGGCCTCCTACGAGCAGTACTTC
few,TRBJ1-2,TRBV24-1,-,CATSDFGGGGYTF,TGTGCCACCAGTGATTTCGGGGGCGGCGGCTACACCTTC
-,TRBJ1-1,TRBV20-1,-,CSAESPGGDTEAFF,TGCAGTGCGGAATCTCCGGGGGGTGACACTGAAGCTTTCTTT
-,TRBJ1-3,TRBV13,-,CASTPLGPANSGNTIYF,TGTGCCAGCACTCCCCTTGGGCCCGCGAACTCTGGAAACACCATATATTTT
few,TRBJ2-1,TRBV14,TRBD2,CASSQDGTSRYYNEQFF,TGTGCCAGCAGCCAAGATGGGACTAGCCGTTACTACAATGAGCAGTTCTTC
few,TRBJ1-1,TRBV29-1,-,CSVRQVDSRNTEAFF,TGCAGCGTTCGTCAAGTCGACTCGCGGAACACTGAAGCTTTCTTT
-,TRBJ1-1,TRBV15,-,CATSRGVLGAEAFF,TGTGCCACCAGCAGAGGGGTCTTAGGGGCGGAAGCTTTCTTT
few,TRBJ2-7,TRBV7-2,TRBD1,CASSDRDSTYEQYF,TGTGCCAGCAGCGACAGGGACAGCACCTACGAGCAGTACTTC
-,TRBJ1-6,TRBV5-5,-,CASSLNLYVDVNSPLHF,TGTGCCAGCAGCTTGAATCTTTACGTCGACGTTAATTCACCCCTCCACTTT
many,TRBJ1-5,TRBV2,TRBD1,CASSETGDRNQPQHF,TGTGCCAGCAGTGAAACCGGGGACAGGAATCAGCCCCAGCATTTT
few,TRBJ2-5,TRBV6-1,-,CASSSWDRETQYF,TGTGCCAGCAGTTCCTGGGACCGAGAGACCCAGTACTTC
-,TRBJ1-1,TRBV10-2,-,CASSDLGGSSEAFF,TGCGCCAGCAGTGATCTAGGGGGAAGCTCTGAAGCTTTCTTT
few,TRBJ2-7,TRBV5-1,-,CASSLDGDPISYEQYF,TGCGCCAGCAGCCTTGACGGGGATCCCATCTCCTACGAGCAGTACTTC
few,TRBJ2-5,TRBV7-9,TRBD1,CASSTGTETEETQYF,TGTGCCAGCAGCACAGGGACAGAAACCGAAGAGACCCAGTACTTC
many,TRBJ2-7,TRBV5-8,TRBD2,CASSLVPGGNYEQYF,TGTGCCAGCAGCTTGGTTCCCGGGGGGAACTACGAGCAGTACTTC
-,TRBJ2-1,TRBV9,-,CASSVAGTRSYPNNEQFF,TGTGCCAGCAGCGTAGCGGGGACCCGGTCCTACCCGAACAATGAGCAGTTCTTC
few,TRBJ1-4,TRBV7-9,-,CASSLGTLSPEKLFF,TGTGCCAGCAGCTTGGGGACCCTTTCTCCTGAAAAACTGTTTTTT
-,TRBJ2-5,TRBV18,TRBD1,CASSQGQGAKETQYF,TGTGCCAGCTCCCAGGGACAGGGGGCGAAAGAGACCCAGTACTTC
-,TRBJ2-5,TRBV7-9,-,CASSHRDGKETQYF,TGTGCCAGCAGCCATCGGGACGGAAAAGAGACCCAGTACTTC
many,TRBJ2-4,TRBV2,-,CASSLDEVLVQYF,TGTGCCAGCAGTTTGGACGAGGTGCTCGTTCAGTACTTC
many,TRBJ2-1,TRBV11-2,TRBD2,CASSFLAGGPNEQFF,TGTGCCAGCAGCTTCCTAGCGGGAGGGCCCAATGAGCAGTTCTTC
few,TRBJ1-1,TRBV2,-,CASSDPANRAFF,TGTGCCAGCAGTGACCCGGCGAATCGAGCTTTCTTT
many,TRBJ2-5,TRBV27,-,CASSSGTGSPGETQYF,TGTGCCAGCAGTAGCGGGACAGGCTCCCCAGGGGAGACCCAGTACTTC